These 19 T cell receptor beta chains were sequenced from one sample in a study of identical twins. TCRdb called the 5' RACE reads again in MiXCR, with one record for every CDR3 protein. The sample yields 500,000 to 650,000 distinct CDR3 sequences, more than 20% seen once. Separately, the same data were catalogued under a study of yellow fever vaccine responses in identical twins.

Sequencing used CD4+ T cells sorted from blood. These receptor sequences come from a woman between 18 and 29 years old in good health.

This clonotype came up a few times. This sequence joins TRBV20-1 and TRBJ2-1, with TRBD2 matching over 8 bases. This CDR3 contains 15 residues. With 2 bases clipped from V and 5 bases from J, the junction kept 8 bases outside the gene matches. Germline loops: CDR1 DFQATT, CDR2 SNEGSKA (reference sequence). As DNA, the CDR3 is TGCAGTGCTAGACCTAATTTACTAGCGGACAATGAGCAGTTCTTC. This sequence encodes CSARPNLLADNEQFF.

The V gene is TRBV7-9, the J gene TRBJ2-1, with 14 bases aligning to TRBD2. Germline CDR1 is SEHNR and CDR2 is FQNEAQ (reference sequence). The V and J ends lost 5 bases and 2 bases, in that order; junction bases with no gene match: 5. CDR3 length equals 17 residues. As DNA, the CDR3 is TGTGCCAGCAGCGCCAGGACTAGCGGGGGGCCCTACAATGAGCAGTTCTTC. Protein product: CASSARTSGGPYNEQFF.

This chain links TRBV7-9 with TRBJ2-1; 8 bases match TRBD2. The germline V gene encodes CDR1 SEHNR and CDR2 FQNEAQ (reference sequence). This CDR3 comprises 15 residues. V lost 5 bases, J lost 5 bases, and 8 bases stayed unmatched. Written as DNA, the CDR3 is TGTGCCAGCAGCCCTATAGCGGGAAGGGACAATGAGCAGTTCTTC. Protein sequence: CASSPIAGRDNEQFF. Together with reference TRBV7-9 and TRBJ2-1, the CDR3 gives the full variable domain: DTGVSQNPRHKITKRGQNVTFRCDPISEHNRLYWYRQTLGQGPEFLTYFQNEAQLEKSRLLSDRFSAERPKGSFSTLEIQRTEQGDSAMYLCASSPIAGRDNEQFFGPGTRLTVL.

Only a few counts were recorded for this clonotype. The chain uses TRBV24-1 and TRBJ2-2; 11 nucleotides agree with TRBD1. Germline CDR1 KGHDR, CDR2 SFDVKD. V was pared by 12 bases and J by 5 bases, with 13 bases of the junction left unmatched. This CDR3 contains 16 residues. The CDR3 coding sequence is TGTGCCGTCGCCCTAGGGACAGGGGGTCGAACCGGGGAGCTGTTTTTT. This sequence encodes CAVALGTGGRTGELFF.

This clonotype was counted only a few times. The chain links TRBV24-1 to TRBJ2-5; TRBD2 matches 9 bases. The CDR3 consists of 14 residues. Germline trimming cut 9 bases from V and 5 bases from J; bases unmatched to any gene: 9. Germline V gene sequence: CDR1 KGHDR, CDR2 SFDVKD. The CDR3 spells CATSKASGDETQYF. CDR3 nucleotide sequence: TGTGCCACCTCGAAAGCTAGCGGGGATGAGACCCAGTACTTC.

This clonotype was seen a handful of times. The CDR3 spells CSARVPSGQETQYF. CDR3 DNA sequence: TGCAGTGCTAGGGTCCCTAGCGGCCAAGAGACCCAGTACTTC. V and J are TRBV20-1 and TRBJ2-5, with 7 bases fitting TRBD2. V was clipped by 3 bases and J by 1 base; unmatched bases: 5. From germline, CDR1 is DFQATT and CDR2 SNEGSKA (reference sequence). This CDR3 is 14 amino acids long.

This clonotype was found a few times. The chain employs TRBV20-1 and TRBJ2-3; tentatively, D is TRBD1 (5 bases). The CDR3 is made up of 13 amino acids. The V gene's germline CDR1 is DFQATT and CDR2 SNEGSKA (reference sequence). Trimming left V 6 bases short and J 6 bases short, with 16 bases between. CDR3 DNA: TGCAGTGCCCTGGACACCGAGACGGATACGCAGTATTTT. This encodes CSALDTETDTQYF.

A few counts support this clonotype. The chain employs TRBV7-9 and TRBJ2-1; 10 positions match TRBD1. Germline V gives CDR1 SEHNR, CDR2 FQNEAQ (reference sequence). V lost 1 base to trimming and J lost 7 bases; unmatched junction nucleotides: 4. This CDR3 spans 15 amino acids. This CDR3 reads CASSLVLGQGNEQFF. In DNA, the CDR3 is TGTGCCAGCAGCTTAGTATTGGGACAGGGGAATGAGCAGTTCTTC.

This chain connects TRBV20-1 to TRBJ2-3; 7 bases match TRBD2. The CDR3 is 13 amino acids. CDR1 and CDR2 from the germline V gene are DFQATT and SNEGSKA (reference sequence). The CDR3 protein is CSRSGEGTDTQYF. The CDR3 nucleotides read TGCAGCCGCTCGGGGGAGGGGACAGATACGCAGTATTTT.

The V and J genes are TRBV5-8 and TRBJ2-5, with 7 positions matching TRBD1. V lost 4 bases, J lost 5 bases, and 8 bases stayed unmatched. The CDR3 runs 14 residues. Germline V CDR1 and CDR2: SGHTS, YDEGEE. CDR3 DNA sequence: TGTGCCAGCAGCCGACAGGGTATGAGTGAGACCCAGTACTTC. As protein: CASSRQGMSETQYF.

This chain joins TRBV20-1 and TRBJ2-1; 8 bases agree with TRBD2. The CDR3 is made up of 15 amino acids. The V gene's germline CDR1 is DFQATT and CDR2 SNEGSKA (reference sequence). Unmatched junction bases numbered 3, after V lost 0 bases and J lost 2 bases. The DNA for the CDR3 is TGCAGTGCTAGAGAATCGGGGGGGCCCTACAATGAGCAGTTCTTC. Its protein product is CSARESGGPYNEQFF.

This clonotype appeared once. This sequence joins TRBV6-1 and TRBJ2-3, with 8 bases identical to TRBD2. This CDR3 spans 15 amino acids. CDR1 MNHNS and CDR2 SASEGT come from the germline V gene. Trimming at V came to 8 bases and at J to 1 base, leaving 8 bases not matched to a gene. The CDR3 DNA reads TGTGCCAGCGGCCGGGGGGGAACAGGCACAGATACGCAGTATTTT. The encoded protein is CASGRGGTGTDTQYF.

This clonotype was seen more than once but under ten times. The chain couples TRBV4-2 to TRBJ2-5; TRBD1 matches 7 bases. Germline V gene lookup returns CDR1 LGHNA and CDR2 YNFKEQ. The CDR3 consists of 14 residues. V lost 4 bases to trimming and J lost 2 bases; unmatched junction nucleotides: 4. This CDR3 is CASSPGTDQETQYF. The CDR3 DNA follows: TGTGCCAGCAGCCCGGGGACAGATCAAGAGACCCAGTACTTC.

The V call is TRBV29-1, the J call TRBJ2-1, with 10 bases that match TRBD1. The V gene end was trimmed by 5 bases and the J gene end by 5 bases; junction bases not matched to a gene: 6. The CDR3 totals 14 residues. Per germline, CDR1 SQVTM and CDR2 ANQGSEA. This chain's CDR3 is CSVRDRGGDNEQFF. In DNA, the CDR3 is TGCAGCGTTCGGGACAGGGGAGGGGACAATGAGCAGTTCTTC.

This clonotype was found a few times. The V gene is TRBV20-1, the J gene TRBJ2-4; the match to TRBD2 covers 11 bases. The V gene's germline CDR1 is DFQATT and CDR2 SNEGSKA (reference sequence). The CDR3 sequence is 17 residues long. The V and J ends lost 4 bases and 0 bases, in that order; junction bases with no gene match: 8. In DNA form, the CDR3 reads TGCAGTGCTACCGTAGCGGGGGGGGAGGTAGCCAAAAACATTCAGTACTTC. This translates into CSATVAGGEVAKNIQYF.

The V call is TRBV6-5, the J call TRBJ2-3, with 9 nucleotides matching TRBD1. V was pared by 0 bases and J by 3 bases, with 7 bases of the junction left unmatched. CDR1 and CDR2 (germline): MNHEY, SVGAGI. The CDR3 loop spans 17 amino acids. The CDR3 sequence is CASSYSGTGSGTDTQYF. DNA of the CDR3: TGTGCCAGCAGTTACTCCGGGACAGGGTCAGGTACAGATACGCAGTATTTT.

This clonotype occurred a few times. The genes are TRBV20-1 and TRBJ2-3; 7 bases map to TRBD2. Germline V lookup: CDR1 DFQATT, CDR2 SNEGSKA (reference sequence). The CDR3 is made up of 13 amino acids. V lost 0 bases to trimming and J lost 4 bases; unmatched junction nucleotides: 1. The CDR3 DNA sequence: TGCAGTGCTAGAGAAGGGAGGGCAGATACGCAGTATTTT. This gives the protein CSAREGRADTQYF.

This CDR3 is CASSPGSGRELFF. The CDR3, as DNA: TGTGCCAGCAGCCCTGGGTCGGGCAGGGAGCTGTTTTTT. The V gene is TRBV11-3, the J gene TRBJ2-2; D gene unclear. CDR3 length: 13 amino acids. Trimming took off 5 bases at V and 9 bases at J, with 13 bases between the two ends. Germline CDR1 is SGHNT and CDR2 is YENEEA. Looking up the rest from reference TRBV11-3 and TRBJ2-2 gives the full variable domain: EAGVVQSPRYKIIEKKQPVAFWCNPISGHNTLYWYLQNLGQGPELLIRYENEEAVDDSQLPKDRFSAERLKGVDSTLKIQPAELGDSAVYLCASSPGSGRELFFGEGSRLTVL.

The rearrangement joins TRBV10-2 to TRBJ1-6; TRBD1 might be the D (6 bases). Germline CDR1 WSHSY, CDR2 SAAADI. V lost 3 bases and J 9 bases, leaving 9 bases between the germline ends. This CDR3 has 13 amino acids. The CDR3 DNA reads TGCGCCAGCAGTGAACTGGGGGCTTCACCCCTCCACTTT. Translating gives CASSELGASPLHF.